This TCR beta chain was sequenced in a study of blood T cell repertoires in COVID-19 (TCRdb year 2020). About the full investigation: Samples from collaborators originated in the United States, Italy and Spain and spanned both the acute and convalescent phases of COVID-19. The prospective study material was composed of cDNA or gDNA derived from T cells, B-cell-depleted T cells, or PBMCs. A freely available public database, intended as a resource for researchers studying the immune response to SARS-CoV-2, is where the repertoires were released. HLA class I and class II types, where available, came from metadata supplied by the sample provider rather than from assay-based typing. Nearly every sample came with metadata listing a de-identified subject ID, COVID-19 status, age in years and sex. The samples were drawn from two sources: the first 160 participants of the ongoing ImmuneRACE study, and some 1,300 subjects contributed by 6 global collaborators. The dataset comprised deeply sampled blood TCRbeta repertoires from subjects exposed to, actively infected with, or recovered from COVID-19. The research as a whole found: How much clinical and demographic metadata was included differed by source and by participant, and the metadata was provided uncurated.

TCRbeta CDR3 regions were amplified from genomic DNA by means of the immunoSEQ Assay, a bias-controlled multiplex PCR. For the original study's pipeline: The number of nucleated cells in each sample was estimated by amplification of reference gene primers within the assay. To quantify the absolute abundance of each unique TCRbeta CDR3 rearrangement, sequence reads were collapsed and filtered. Productive Simpson clonality was computed per sample as the square root of Simpson's diversity index over productive rearrangements. The immuneACCESS repertoire file appears here via TCRdb, limited to in-frame rearrangements. These files lack a portion of the clones; in checked studies, under half of the deficit traces to unresolved V genes, and the cause of the others is not known. The DNA was the basis for D and trimming; V, J and clone size are from that table. Counted in this sample were 150,000 to 200,000 clones; about 82% of them appeared once. More than 7.5% of the sample lies in the top ten.

Participants in the prospective study were aged roughly 18 to 95 years, lived in over 20 United States geographic areas, and enrolled through a virtual design. Cohort assignment in the prospective study relied on participant-reported clinical history from a screening survey and a study questionnaire. Recovered participants in ImmuneRACE Cohort 3 were defined as having two consecutive negative NP/OP PCR tests, clearance from a healthcare professional, or resolution of symptoms. In the prospective study, mobile phlebotomists collected whole blood, serum and a nasopharyngeal or oropharyngeal swab from each participant. Additional blood draws and questionnaires over a 2-month period could optionally be provided by prospective study participants. Blood samples from the prospective study were shipped frozen or at room temperature prior to DNA extraction. Of note for this clone: Its antigen is still unknown. The record has no base qualities; no much larger clone is one base away.

This TCR came from a woman in her 30s who had recovered from COVID-19. The material sequenced was PBMCs or T cells enriched from blood (not recorded which).

Here the CDR3 is given as CASSQDGLGAGYGYTF. The DNA is as follows: TGTGCCAGCAGCCAAGACGGACTAGGGGCTGGCTATGGCTACACCTTC. The rearrangement combines TRBV3-1 (or the pseudogene TRBV3-2) with TRBJ1-2, with TRBD1 as a weak D call on 5 bases. The germline V gene (reference sequence) specifies LGHDT as CDR1 and YNNKEL as CDR2. Measured from the cysteine to the phenylalanine, the CDR3 is 16 residues long. The read is trimmed to its CDR3 DNA, 48 bases read in frame from base 1. Trimming removed 0 bases from V and 4 bases from J, leaving 15 bases between the germline ends.